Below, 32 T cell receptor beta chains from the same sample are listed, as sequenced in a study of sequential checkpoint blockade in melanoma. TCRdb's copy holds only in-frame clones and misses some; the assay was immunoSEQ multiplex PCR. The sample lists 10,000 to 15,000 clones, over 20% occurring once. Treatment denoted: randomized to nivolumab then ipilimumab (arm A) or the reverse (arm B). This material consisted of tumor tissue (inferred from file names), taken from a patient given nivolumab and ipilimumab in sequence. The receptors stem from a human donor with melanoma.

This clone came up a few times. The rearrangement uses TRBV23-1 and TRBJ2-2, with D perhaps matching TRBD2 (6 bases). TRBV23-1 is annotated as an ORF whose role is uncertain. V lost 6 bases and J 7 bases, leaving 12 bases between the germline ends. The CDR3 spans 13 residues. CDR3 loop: CASSLVRGGELFF. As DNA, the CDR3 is TGCGCCAGCAGCTTAGTGCGGGGCGGGGAGCTGTTTTTT.

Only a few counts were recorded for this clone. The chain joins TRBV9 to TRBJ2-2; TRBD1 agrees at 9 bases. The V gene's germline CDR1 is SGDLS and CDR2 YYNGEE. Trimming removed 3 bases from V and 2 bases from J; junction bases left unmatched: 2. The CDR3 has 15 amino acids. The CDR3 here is CASSGDRENTGELFF. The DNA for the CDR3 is TGTGCCAGCAGCGGGGACAGGGAAAACACCGGGGAGCTGTTTTTT.

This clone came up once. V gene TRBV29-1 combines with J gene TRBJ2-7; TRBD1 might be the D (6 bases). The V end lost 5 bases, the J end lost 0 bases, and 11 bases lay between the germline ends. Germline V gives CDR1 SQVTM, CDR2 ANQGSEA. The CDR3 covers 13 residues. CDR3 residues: CSVSGTPSYEQYF. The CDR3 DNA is TGCAGCGTTTCCGGGACACCCTCCTACGAGCAGTACTTC.

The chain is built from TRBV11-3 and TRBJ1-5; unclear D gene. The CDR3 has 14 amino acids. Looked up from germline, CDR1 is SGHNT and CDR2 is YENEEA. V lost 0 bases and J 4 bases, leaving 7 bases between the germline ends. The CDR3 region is CASSLDRGNQPQHF. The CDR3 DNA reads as TGTGCCAGCAGCTTAGACCGAGGAAATCAGCCCCAGCATTTT.

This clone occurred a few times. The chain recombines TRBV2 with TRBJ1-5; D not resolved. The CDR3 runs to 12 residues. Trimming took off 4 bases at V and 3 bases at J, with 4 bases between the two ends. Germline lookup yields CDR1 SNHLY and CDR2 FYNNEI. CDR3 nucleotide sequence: TGTGCCAGCAGTGTATCCAATCAGCCCCAGCATTTT. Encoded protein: CASSVSNQPQHF.

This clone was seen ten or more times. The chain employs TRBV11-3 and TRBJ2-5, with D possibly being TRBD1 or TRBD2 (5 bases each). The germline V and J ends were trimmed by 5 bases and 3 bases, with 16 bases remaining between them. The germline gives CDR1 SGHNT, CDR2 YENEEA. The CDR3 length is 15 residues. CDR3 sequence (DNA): TGTGCCAGCAGCCAACTCCGGGGCAGGGAAGAGACCCAGTACTTC. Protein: CASSQLRGREETQYF.

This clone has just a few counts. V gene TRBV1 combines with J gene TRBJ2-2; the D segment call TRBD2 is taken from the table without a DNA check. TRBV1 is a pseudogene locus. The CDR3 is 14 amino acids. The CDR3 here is CASSLAEITGELFF. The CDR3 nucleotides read TGCGCCAGCAGCCTGGCGGAAATCACCGGGGAGCTGTTTTTT.

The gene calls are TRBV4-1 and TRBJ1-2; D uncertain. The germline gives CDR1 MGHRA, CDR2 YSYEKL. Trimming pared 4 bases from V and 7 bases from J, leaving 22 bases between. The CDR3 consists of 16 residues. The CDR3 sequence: CASSPDDYSTYGGYTF. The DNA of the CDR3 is TGCGCCAGCAGCCCCGACGATTACTCCACCTACGGTGGCTACACCTTC.

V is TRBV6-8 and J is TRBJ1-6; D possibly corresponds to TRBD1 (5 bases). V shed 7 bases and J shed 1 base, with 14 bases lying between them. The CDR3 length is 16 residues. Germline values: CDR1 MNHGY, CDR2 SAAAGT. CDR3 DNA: TGTGCCAGCAACACGGACATAGAGTCCTATAATTCACCCCTCCACTTT. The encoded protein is CASNTDIESYNSPLHF.

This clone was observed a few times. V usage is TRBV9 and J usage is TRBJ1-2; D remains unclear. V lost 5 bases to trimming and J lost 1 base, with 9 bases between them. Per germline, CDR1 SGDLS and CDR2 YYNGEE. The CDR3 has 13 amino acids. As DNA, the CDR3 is TGTGCCAGCAGTGAAGACGGTAACTATGGCTACACCTTC. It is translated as CASSEDGNYGYTF.

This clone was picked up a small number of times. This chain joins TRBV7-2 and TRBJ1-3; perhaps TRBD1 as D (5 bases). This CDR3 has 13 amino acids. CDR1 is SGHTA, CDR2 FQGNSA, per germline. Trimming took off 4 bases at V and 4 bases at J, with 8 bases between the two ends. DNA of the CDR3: TGTGCCAGCAGCTCAGGGCGCGGAAACACCATATATTTT. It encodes CASSSGRGNTIYF.

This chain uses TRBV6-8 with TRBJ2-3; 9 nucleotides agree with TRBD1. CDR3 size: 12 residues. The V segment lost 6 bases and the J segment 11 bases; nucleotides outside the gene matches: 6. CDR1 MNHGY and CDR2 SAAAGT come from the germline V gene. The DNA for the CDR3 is TGTGCCAGCAGGTCCGGGACAGGGCTGCAGTATTTT. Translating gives CASRSGTGLQYF.

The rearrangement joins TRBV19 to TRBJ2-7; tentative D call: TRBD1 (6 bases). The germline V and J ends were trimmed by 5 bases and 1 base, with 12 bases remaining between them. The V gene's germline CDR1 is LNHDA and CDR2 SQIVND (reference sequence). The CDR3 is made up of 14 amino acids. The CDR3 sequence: CASSPMRGSYEQYF. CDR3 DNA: TGTGCCAGTAGTCCTATGAGGGGGTCCTACGAGCAGTACTTC.

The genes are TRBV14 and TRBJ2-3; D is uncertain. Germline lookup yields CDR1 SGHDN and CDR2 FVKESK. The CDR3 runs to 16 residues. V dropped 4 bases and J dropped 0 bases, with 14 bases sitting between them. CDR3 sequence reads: CASSRSLSASTDTQYF. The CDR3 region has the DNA TGTGCCAGCAGCCGATCTTTAAGTGCTAGCACAGATACGCAGTATTTT.

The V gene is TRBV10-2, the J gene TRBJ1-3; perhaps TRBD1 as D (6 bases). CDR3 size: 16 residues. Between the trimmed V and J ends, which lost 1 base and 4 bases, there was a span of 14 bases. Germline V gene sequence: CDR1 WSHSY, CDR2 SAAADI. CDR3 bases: TGCGCCAGCAGTGAGTACTGGGGGCTTGTAGGAAACACCATATATTTT. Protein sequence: CASSEYWGLVGNTIYF.

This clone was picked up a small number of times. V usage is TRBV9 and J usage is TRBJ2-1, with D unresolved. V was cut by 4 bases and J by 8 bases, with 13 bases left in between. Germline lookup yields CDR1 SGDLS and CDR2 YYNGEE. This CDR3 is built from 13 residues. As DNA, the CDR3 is TGTGCCAGCAGCTTCCCCAGTGTGGATGAGCAGTTCTTC. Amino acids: CASSFPSVDEQFF.

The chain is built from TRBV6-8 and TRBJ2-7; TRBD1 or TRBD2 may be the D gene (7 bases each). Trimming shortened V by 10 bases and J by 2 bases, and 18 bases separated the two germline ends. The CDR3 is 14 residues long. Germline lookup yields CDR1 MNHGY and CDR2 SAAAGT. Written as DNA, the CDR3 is TGTGCCATCAGCGGGACCAGGGGGGCCTACGAGCAGTACTTC. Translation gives CAISGTRGAYEQYF.

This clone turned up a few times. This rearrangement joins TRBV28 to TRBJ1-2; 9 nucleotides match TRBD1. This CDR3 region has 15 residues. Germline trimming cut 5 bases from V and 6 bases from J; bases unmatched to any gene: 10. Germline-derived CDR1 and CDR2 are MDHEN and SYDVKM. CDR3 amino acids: CASSHRGRPPHGYTF. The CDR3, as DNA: TGTGCCAGCAGTCACAGGGGGCGCCCGCCCCATGGCTACACCTTC.

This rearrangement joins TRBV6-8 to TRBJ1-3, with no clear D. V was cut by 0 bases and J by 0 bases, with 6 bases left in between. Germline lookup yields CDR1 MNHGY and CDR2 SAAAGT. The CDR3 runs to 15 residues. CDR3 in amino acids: CASSYSEDSGNTIYF. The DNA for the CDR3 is TGTGCCAGCAGTTACTCCGAGGACTCTGGAAACACCATATATTTT.

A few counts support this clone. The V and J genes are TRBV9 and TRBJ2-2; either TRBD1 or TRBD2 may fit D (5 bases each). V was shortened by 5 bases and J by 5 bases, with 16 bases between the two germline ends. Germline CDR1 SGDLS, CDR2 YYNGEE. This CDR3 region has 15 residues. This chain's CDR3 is CASSPGDRETGELFF. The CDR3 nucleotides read TGTGCCAGCAGTCCTGGGGACCGAGAGACCGGGGAGCTGTTTTTT.

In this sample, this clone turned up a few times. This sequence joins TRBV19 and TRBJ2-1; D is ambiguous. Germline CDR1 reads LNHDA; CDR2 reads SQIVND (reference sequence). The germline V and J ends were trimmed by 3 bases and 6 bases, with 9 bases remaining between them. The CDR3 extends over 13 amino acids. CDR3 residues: CASSISGGNEQFF. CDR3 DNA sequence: TGTGCCAGTAGTATTTCCGGCGGCAATGAGCAGTTCTTC.

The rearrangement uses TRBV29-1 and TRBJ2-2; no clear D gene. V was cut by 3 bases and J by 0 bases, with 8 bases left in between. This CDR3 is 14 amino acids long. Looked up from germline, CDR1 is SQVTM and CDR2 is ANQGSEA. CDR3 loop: CSVEKGANTGELFF. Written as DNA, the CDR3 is TGCAGCGTTGAGAAAGGTGCGAACACCGGGGAGCTGTTTTTT.

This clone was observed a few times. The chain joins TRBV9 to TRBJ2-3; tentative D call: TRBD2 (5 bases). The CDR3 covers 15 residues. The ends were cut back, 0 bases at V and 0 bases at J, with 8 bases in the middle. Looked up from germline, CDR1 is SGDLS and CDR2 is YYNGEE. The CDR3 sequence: CASSVVGGSTDTQYF. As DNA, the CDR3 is TGTGCCAGCAGCGTAGTTGGCGGGAGCACAGATACGCAGTATTTT.

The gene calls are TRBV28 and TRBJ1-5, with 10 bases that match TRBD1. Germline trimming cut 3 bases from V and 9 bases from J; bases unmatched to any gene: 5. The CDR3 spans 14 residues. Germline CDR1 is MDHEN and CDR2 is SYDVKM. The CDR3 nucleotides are TGTGCCAGCAGTTTCGTGGGACAGGGGATGCCCCAGCATTTT. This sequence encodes CASSFVGQGMPQHF. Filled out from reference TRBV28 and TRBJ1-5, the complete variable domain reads DVKVTQSSRYLVKRTGEKVFLECVQDMDHENMFWYRQDPGLGLRLIYFSYDVKMKEKGDIPEGYSVSREKKERFSLILESASTNQTSMYLCASSFVGQGMPQHFGDGTRLSIL.

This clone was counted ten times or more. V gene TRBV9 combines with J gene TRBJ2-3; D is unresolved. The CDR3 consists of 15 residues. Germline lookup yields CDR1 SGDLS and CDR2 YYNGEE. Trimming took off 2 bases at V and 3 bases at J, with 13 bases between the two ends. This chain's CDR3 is CASSVQDASTDTQYF. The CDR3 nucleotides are TGTGCCAGCAGCGTTCAGGACGCCTCAACAGATACGCAGTATTTT.

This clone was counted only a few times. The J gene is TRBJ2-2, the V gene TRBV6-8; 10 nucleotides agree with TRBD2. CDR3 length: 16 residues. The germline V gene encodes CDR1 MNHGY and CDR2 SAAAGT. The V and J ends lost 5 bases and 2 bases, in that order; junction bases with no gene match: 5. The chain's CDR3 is CASSDGLAANTGELFF. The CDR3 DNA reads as TGTGCCAGCAGTGACGGACTAGCGGCCAACACCGGGGAGCTGTTTTTT.

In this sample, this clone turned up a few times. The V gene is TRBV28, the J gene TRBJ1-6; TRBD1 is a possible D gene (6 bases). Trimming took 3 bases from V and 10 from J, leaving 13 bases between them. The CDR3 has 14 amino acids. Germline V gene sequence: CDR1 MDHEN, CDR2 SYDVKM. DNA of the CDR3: TGTGCCAGCAGTTTCGGGGGGCTAGGATCACCCCTCCACTTT. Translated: CASSFGGLGSPLHF.

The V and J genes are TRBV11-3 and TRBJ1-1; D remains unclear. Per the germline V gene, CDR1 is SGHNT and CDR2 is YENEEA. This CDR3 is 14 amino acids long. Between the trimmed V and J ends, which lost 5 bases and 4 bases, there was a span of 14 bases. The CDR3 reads CASSDSGRITEAFF. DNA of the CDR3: TGTGCCAGCAGCGACTCGGGAAGGATCACTGAAGCTTTCTTT.

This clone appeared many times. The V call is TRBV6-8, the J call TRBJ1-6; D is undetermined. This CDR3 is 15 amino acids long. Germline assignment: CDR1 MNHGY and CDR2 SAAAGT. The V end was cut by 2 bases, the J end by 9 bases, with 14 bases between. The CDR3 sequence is CASSYEVPRVSPLHF. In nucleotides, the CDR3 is TGTGCCAGCAGTTACGAAGTCCCGAGAGTTTCACCCCTCCACTTT.

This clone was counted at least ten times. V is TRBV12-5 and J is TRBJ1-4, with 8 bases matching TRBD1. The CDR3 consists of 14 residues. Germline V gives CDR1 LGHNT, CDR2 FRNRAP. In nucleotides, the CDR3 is TGTGCCAGCACCTCAGGGGGCTATGACGAAAAACTGTTTTTT. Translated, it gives CASTSGGYDEKLFF.

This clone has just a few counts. The CDR3 DNA is TGTGCCAGCAGCTCCCCTAATGGACTAGCGGGGTCTAGCACAGATACGCAGTATTTT. Its protein is CASSSPNGLAGSSTDTQYF. The rearrangement links TRBV11-3 to TRBJ2-3; 12 nucleotides match TRBD2. The CDR3 is 19 amino acids. The V gene end was trimmed by 4 bases and the J gene end by 0 bases; junction bases not matched to a gene: 11. Germline assignment: CDR1 SGHNT and CDR2 YENEEA.

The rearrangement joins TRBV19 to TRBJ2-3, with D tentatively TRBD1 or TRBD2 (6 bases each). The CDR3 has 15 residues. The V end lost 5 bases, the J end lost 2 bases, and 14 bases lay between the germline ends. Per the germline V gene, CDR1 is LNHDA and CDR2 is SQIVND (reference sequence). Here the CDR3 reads CASSLGGGPTDTQYF. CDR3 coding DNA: TGTGCCAGTAGTCTCGGTGGGGGGCCCACAGATACGCAGTATTTT.